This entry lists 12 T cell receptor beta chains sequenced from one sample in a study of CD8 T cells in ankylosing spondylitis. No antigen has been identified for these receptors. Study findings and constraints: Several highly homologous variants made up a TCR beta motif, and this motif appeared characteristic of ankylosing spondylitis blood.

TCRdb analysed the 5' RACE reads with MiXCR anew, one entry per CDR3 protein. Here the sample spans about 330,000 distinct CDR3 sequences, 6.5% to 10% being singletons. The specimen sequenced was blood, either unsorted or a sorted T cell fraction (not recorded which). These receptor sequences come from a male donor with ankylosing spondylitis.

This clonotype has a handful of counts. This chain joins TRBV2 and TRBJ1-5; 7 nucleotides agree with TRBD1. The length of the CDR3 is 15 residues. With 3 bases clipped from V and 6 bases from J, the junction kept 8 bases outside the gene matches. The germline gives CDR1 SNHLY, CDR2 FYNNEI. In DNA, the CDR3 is TGTGCCAGCAGTGATCGGGGGACAGAGACTCAGCCCCAGCATTTT. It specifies CASSDRGTETQPQHF.

CDR3 in amino acids: CASSYAVTGGGNIQYF. In DNA, the CDR3 is TGTGCCAGCAGTTACGCCGTGACAGGGGGCGGAAACATTCAGTACTTC. The J gene is TRBJ2-4, the V gene TRBV6-5; 10 nucleotides line up with TRBD1. Losses at the gene ends were 2 bases for V and 6 bases for J; bases not matched to a gene: 7. This CDR3 has 16 amino acids. Looked up from germline, CDR1 is MNHEY and CDR2 is SVGAGI.

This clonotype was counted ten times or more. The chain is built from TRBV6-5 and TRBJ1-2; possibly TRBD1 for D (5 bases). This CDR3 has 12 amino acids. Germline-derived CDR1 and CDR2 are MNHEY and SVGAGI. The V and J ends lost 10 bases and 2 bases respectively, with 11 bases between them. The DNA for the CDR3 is TGTGCCACCCACGGGGGAAACTATGGCTACACCTTC. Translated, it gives CATHGGNYGYTF.

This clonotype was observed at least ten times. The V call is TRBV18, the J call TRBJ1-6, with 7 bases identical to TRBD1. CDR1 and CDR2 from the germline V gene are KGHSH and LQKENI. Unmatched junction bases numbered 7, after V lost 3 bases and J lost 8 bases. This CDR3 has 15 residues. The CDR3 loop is CASSPEGTVYSPLHF. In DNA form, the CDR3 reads TGTGCCAGCTCACCGGAGGGGACAGTTTATTCACCCCTCCACTTT.

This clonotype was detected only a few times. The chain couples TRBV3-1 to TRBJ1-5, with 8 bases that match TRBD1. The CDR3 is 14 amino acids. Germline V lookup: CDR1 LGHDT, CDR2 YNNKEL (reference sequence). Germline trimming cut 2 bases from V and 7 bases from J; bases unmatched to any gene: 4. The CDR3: CASSQKTGEQPQHF. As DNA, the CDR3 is TGTGCCAGCAGCCAAAAGACAGGGGAACAGCCCCAGCATTTT.

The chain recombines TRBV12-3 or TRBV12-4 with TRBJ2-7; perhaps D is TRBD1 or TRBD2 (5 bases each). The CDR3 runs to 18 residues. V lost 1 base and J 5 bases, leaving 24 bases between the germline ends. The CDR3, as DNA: TGTGCCAGCAGTTTAGTCTGGTCAGGGCGACTTGGGAGAGACGAGCAGTACTTC. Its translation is CASSLVWSGRLGRDEQYF.

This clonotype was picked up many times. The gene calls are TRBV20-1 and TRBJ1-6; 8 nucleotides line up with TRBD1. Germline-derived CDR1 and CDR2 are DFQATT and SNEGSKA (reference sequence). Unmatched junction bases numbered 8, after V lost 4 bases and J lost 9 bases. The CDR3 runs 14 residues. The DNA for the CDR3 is TGCAGTGCTACGTCGGGACAGGAGGGTTCACCCCTCCACTTT. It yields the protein CSATSGQEGSPLHF.

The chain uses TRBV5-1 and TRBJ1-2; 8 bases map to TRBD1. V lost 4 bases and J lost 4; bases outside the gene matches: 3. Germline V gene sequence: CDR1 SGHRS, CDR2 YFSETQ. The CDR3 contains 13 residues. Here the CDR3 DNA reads TGCGCCAGCAGCATGGACAGGGTCTATGGCTACACCTTC. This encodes CASSMDRVYGYTF.

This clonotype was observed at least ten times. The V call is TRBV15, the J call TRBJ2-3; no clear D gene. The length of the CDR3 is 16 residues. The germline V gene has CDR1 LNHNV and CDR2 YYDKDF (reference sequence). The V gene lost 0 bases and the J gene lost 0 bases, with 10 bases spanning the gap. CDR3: CATSRDRYSSTDTQYF. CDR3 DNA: TGTGCCACCAGCAGAGATCGGTATTCTAGCACAGATACGCAGTATTTT.

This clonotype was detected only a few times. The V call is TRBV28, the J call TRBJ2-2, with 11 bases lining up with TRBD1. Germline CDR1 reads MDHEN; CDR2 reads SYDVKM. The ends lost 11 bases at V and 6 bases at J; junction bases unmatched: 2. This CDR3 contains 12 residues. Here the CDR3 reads CAGTGGSGELFF. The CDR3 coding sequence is TGTGCCGGGACAGGGGGTTCCGGGGAGCTGTTTTTT.

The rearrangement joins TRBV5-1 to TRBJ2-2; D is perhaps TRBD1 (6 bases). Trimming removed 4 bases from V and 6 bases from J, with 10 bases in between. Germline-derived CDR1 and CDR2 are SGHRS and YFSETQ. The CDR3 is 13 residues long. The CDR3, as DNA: TGCGCCAGCAGCCAACAGGGTCCCGGGGAGCTGTTTTTT. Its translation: CASSQQGPGELFF.

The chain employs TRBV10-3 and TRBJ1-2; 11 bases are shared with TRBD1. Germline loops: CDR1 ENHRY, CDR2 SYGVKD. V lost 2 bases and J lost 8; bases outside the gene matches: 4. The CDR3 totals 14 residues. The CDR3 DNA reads TGTGCCATCAGTGAGGGACAGGGGGCCGCCGGCTACACCTTC. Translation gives CAISEGQGAAGYTF.